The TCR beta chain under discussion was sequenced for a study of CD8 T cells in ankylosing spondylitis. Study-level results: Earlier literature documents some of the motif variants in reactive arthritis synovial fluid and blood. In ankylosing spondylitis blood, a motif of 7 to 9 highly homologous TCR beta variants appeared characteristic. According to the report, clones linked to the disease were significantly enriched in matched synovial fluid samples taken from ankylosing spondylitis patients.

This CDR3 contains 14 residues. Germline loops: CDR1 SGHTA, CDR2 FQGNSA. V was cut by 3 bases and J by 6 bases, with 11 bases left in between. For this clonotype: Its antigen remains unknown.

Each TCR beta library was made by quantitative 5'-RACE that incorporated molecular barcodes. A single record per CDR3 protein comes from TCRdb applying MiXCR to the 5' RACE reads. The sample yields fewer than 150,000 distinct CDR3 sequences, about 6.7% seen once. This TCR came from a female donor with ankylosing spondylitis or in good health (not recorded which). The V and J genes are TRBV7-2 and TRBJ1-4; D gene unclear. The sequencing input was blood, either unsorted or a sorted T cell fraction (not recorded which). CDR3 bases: TGTGCCAGCAGCTTTGACTTAACAGATGAAAAACTGTTTTTT. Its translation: CASSFDLTDEKLFF.